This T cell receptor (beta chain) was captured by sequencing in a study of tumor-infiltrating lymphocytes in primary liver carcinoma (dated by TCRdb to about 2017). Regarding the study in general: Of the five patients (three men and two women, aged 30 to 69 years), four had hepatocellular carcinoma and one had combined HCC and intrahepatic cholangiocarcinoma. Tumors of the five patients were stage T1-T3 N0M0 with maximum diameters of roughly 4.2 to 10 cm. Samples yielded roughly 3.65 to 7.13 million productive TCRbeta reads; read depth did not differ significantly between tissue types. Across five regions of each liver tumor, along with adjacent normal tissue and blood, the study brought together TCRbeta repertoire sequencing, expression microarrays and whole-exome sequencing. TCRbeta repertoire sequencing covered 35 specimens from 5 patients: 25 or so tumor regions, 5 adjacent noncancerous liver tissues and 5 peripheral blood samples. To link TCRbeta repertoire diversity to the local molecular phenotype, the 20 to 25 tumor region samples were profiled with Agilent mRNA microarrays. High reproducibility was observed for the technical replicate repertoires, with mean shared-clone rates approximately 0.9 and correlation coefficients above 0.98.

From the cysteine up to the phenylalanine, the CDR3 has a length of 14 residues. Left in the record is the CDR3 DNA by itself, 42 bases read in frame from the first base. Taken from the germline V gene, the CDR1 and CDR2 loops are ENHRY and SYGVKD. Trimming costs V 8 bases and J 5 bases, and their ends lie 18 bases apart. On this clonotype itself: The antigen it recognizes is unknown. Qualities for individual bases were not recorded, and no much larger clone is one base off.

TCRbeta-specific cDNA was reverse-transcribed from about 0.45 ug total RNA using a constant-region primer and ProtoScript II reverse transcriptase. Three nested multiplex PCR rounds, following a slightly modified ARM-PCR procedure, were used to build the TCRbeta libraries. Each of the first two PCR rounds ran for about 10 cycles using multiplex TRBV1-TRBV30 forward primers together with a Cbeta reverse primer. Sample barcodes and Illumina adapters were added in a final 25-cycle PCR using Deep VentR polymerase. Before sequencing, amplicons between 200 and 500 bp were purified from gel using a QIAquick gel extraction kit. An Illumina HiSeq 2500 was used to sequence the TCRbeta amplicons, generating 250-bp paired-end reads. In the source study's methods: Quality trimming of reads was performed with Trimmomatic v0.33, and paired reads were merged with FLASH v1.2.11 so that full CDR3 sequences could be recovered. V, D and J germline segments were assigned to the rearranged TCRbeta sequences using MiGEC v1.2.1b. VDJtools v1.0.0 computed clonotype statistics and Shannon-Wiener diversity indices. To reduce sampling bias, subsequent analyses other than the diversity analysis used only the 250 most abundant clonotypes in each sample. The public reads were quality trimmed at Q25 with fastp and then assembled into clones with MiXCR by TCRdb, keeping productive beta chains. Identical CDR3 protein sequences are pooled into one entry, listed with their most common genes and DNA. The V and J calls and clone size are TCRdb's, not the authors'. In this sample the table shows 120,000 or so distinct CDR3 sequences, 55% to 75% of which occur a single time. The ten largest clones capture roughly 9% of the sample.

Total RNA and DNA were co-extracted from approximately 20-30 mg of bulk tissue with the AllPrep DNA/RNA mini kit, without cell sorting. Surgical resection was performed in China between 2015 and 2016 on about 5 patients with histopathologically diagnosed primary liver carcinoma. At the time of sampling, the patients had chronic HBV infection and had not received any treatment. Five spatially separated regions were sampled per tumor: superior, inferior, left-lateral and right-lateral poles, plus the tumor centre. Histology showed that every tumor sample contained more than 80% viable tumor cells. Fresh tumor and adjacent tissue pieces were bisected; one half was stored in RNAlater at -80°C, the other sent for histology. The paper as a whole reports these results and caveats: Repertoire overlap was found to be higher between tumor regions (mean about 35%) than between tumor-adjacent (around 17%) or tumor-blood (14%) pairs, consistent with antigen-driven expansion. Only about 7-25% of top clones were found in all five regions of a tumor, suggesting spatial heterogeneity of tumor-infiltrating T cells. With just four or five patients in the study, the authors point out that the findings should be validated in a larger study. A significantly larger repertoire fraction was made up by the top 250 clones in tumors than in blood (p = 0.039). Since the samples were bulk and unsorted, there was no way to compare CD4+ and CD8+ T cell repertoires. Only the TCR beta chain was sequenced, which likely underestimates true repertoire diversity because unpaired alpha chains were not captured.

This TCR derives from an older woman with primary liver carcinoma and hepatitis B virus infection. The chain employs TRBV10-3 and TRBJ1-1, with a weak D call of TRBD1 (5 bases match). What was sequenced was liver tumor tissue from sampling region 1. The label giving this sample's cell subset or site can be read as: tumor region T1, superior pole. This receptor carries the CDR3 CAIAKDTGRTEAFF. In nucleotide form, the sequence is TGTGCCATCGCCAAGGACACCGGGAGGACTGAAGCTTTCTTT.